This TCR beta chain was sequenced during a study of a mutant IDH1 vaccine in newly diagnosed glioma. About the study: Former treatment meant radiotherapy, temozolomide, or both; the majority had gotten both.

Method: immunoSEQ multiplex PCR; TCRdb's copy keeps in-frame clones and lacks some. The sample lists some 28,000 clones, roughly 85% occurring once. Germline V gives CDR1 SEHNR, CDR2 FQNEAQ (reference sequence). Deletions cut 2 bases from V and 6 bases from J, with 2 bases between. CDR3 length equals 10 residues. Time point specified: week 23, last vaccination. A single vaccine dose contained 300 ug of mutant IDH1 20-mer peptide, and topical imiquimod was used with it. In regard to this clone: Its target is unknown.

The receptor comes from a woman between 25 and 40 years old with glioma. Sequencing used PBMCs, obtained from a glioma patient whose treatment included an IDH1 peptide vaccine. This chain joins TRBV7-9 and TRBJ2-7, with D hard to call. CDR3 DNA: TGTGCCAGCAGCTTATTCGAGCAGTACTTC. It yields the protein CASSLFEQYF.